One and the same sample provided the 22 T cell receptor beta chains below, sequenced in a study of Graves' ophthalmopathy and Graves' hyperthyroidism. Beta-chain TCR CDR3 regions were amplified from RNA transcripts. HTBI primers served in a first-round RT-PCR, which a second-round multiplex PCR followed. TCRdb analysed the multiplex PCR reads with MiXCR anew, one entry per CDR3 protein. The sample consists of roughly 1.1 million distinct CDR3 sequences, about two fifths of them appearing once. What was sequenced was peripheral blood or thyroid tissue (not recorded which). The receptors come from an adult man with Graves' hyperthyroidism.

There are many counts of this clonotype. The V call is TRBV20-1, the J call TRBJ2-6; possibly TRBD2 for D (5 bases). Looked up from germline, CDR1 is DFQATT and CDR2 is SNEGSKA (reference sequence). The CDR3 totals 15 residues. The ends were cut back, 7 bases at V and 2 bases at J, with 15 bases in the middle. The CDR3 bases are TGCAGTGTGGCAAACCCGAGGGCTGGGGCCAACGTCCTGACTTTC. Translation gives CSVANPRAGANVLTF.

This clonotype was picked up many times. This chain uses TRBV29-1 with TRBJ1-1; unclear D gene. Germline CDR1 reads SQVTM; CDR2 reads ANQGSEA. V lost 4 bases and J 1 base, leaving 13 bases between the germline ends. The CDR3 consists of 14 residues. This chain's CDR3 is CSVVPGQQNTEAFF. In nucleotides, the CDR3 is TGCAGCGTTGTGCCGGGCCAACAGAACACTGAAGCTTTCTTT.

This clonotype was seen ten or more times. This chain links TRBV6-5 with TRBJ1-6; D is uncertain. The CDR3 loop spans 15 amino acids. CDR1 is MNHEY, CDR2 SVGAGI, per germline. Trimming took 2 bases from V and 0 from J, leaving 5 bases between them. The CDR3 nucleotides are TGTGCCAGCAGTTACGGCGGCTCCTATAATTCACCCCTCCACTTT. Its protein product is CASSYGGSYNSPLHF.

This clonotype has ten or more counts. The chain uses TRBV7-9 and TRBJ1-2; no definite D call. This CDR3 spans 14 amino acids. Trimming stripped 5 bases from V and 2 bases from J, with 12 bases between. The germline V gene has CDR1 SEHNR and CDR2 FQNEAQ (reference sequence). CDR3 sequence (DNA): TGTGCCAGCAGCGTCCAGGAGATAAACTATGGCTACACCTTC. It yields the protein CASSVQEINYGYTF. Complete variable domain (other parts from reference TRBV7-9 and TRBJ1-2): DTGVSQNPRHKITKRGQNVTFRCDPISEHNRLYWYRQTLGQGPEFLTYFQNEAQLEKSRLLSDRFSAERPKGSFSTLEIQRTEQGDSAMYLCASSVQEINYGYTFGSGTRLTVV.

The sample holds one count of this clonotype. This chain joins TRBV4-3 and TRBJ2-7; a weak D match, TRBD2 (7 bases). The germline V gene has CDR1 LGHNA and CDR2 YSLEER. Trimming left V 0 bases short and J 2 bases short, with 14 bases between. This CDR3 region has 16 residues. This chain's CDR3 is CASSQDLTGRAYEQYF. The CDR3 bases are TGCGCCAGCAGCCAAGATCTAACAGGGAGGGCCTACGAGCAGTACTTC.

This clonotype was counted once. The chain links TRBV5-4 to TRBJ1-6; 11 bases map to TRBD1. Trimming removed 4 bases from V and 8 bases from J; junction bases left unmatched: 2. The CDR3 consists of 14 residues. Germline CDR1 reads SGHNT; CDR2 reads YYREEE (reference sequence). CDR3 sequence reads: CASSTDRGHSPLHF. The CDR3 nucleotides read TGTGCCAGCAGCACGGACAGGGGGCATTCACCCCTCCACTTT.

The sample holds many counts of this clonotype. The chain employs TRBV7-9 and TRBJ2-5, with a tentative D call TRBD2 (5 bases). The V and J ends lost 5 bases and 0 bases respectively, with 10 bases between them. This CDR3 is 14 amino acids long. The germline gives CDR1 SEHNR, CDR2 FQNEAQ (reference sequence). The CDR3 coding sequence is TGTGCCAGCAGCCGGGAACAGTACCAAGAGACCCAGTACTTC. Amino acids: CASSREQYQETQYF.

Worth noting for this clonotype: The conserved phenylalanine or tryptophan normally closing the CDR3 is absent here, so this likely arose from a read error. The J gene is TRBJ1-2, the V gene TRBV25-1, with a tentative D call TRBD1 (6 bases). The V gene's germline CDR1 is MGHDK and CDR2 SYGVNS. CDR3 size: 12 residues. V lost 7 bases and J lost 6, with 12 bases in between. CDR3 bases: TGTGCCAGCACCCGAGGGGGGAATGGCTACACCCTC. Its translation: CASTRGGNGYTL.

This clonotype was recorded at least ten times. Written as DNA, the CDR3 is TGTGCCAGCAGCTTAGTATGGGGCCAAAGTCAATATGGCTACACCTTC. Translated, it gives CASSLVWGQSQYGYTF. This chain uses TRBV7-2 with TRBJ1-2, with D tentatively TRBD1 (5 bases). CDR1 SGHTA and CDR2 FQGNSA come from the germline V gene. The CDR3 loop spans 16 amino acids. Trimming took 1 base from V and 5 from J, leaving 17 bases between them.

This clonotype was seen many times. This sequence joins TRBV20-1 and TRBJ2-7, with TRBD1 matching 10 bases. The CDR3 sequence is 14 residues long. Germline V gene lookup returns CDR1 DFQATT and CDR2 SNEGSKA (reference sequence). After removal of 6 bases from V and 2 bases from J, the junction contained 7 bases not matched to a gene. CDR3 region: CSASGTGATYEQYF. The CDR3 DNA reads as TGCAGTGCGTCAGGGACAGGGGCCACCTACGAGCAGTACTTC.

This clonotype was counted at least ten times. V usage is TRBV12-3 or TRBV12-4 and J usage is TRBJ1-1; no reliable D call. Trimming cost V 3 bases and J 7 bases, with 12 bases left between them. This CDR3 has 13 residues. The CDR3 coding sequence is TGTGCCAGCAGTTTCTGGTACGGTGATGAAGCTTTCTTT. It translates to CASSFWYGDEAFF.

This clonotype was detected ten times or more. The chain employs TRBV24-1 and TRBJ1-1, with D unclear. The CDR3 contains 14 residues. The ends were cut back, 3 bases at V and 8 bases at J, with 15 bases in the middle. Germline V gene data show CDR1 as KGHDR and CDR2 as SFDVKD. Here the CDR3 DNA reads TGTGCCACCAGTGATGGCAGCAGGCAGTCGGAAGCTTTCTTT. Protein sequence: CATSDGSRQSEAFF.

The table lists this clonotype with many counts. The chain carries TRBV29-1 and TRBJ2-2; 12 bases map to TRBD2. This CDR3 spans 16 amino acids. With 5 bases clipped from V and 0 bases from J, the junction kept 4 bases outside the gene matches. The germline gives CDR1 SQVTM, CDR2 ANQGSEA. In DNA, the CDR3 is TGCAGCGTTCGTCGGACTAGCGGGGCGAACACCGGGGAGCTGTTTTTT. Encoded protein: CSVRRTSGANTGELFF.

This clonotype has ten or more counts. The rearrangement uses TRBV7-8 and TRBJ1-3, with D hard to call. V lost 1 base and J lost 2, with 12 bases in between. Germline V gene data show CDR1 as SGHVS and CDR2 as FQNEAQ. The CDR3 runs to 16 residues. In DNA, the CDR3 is TGTGCCAGCAGCTTAGACGATTTGGGGACTGGAAACACCATATATTTT. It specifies CASSLDDLGTGNTIYF.

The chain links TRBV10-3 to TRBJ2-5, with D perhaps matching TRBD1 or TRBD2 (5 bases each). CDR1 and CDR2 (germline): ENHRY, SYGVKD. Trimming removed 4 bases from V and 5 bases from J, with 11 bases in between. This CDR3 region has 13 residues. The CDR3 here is CAISGRDGETQYF. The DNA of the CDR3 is TGTGCCATCAGTGGCCGGGACGGGGAGACCCAGTACTTC.

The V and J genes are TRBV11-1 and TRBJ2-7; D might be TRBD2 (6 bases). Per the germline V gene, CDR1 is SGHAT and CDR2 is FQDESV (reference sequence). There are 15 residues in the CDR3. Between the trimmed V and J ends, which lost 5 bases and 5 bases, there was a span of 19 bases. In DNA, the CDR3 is TGTGCCAGCAGCCAAACCTGGGACTCCGCAGACGAGCAGTACTTC. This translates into CASSQTWDSADEQYF.

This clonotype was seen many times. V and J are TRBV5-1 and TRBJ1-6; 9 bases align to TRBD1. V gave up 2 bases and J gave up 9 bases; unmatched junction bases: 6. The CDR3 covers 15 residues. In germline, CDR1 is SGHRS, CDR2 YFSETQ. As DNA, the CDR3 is TGCGCCAGCAGCTTATTTGGACAGGGGTCTTCACCCCTCCACTTT. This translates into CASSLFGQGSSPLHF.

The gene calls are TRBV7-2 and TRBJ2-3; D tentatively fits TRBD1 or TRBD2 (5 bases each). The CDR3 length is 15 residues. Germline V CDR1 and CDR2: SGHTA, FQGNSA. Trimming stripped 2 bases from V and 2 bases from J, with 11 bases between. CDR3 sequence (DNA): TGTGCCAGCAGCTTATCTGAGGGGAACACAGATACGCAGTATTTT. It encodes CASSLSEGNTDTQYF. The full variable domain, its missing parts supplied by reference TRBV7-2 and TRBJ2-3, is GAGVSQSPSNKVTEKGKDVELRCDPISGHTALYWYRQSLGQGLEFLIYFQGNSAPDKSGLPSDRFSAERTGGSVSTLTIQRTQQEDSAVYLCASSLSEGNTDTQYFGPGTRLTVL.

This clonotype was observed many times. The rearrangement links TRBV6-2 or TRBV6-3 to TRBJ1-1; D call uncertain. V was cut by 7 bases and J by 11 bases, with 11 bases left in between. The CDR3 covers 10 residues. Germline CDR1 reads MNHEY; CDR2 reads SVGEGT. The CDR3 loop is CASKDRKAFF. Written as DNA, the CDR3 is TGTGCCAGCAAGGACCGCAAGGCTTTCTTT.

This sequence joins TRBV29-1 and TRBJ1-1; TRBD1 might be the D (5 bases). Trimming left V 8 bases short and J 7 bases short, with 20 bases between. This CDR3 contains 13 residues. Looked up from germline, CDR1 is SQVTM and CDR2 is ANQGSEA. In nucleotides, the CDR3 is TGCAGCTCGATTCTAGCGGGACCAGGTGAAGCTTTCTTT. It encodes CSSILAGPGEAFF.

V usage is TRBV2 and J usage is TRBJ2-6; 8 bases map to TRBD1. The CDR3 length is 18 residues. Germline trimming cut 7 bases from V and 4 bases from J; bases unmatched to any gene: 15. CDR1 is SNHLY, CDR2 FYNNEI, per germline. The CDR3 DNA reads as TGTGCCAGCACCACAGGGGGAGGACAGGTCTCAGGGGCCAACGTCCTGACTTTC. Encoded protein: CASTTGGGQVSGANVLTF.

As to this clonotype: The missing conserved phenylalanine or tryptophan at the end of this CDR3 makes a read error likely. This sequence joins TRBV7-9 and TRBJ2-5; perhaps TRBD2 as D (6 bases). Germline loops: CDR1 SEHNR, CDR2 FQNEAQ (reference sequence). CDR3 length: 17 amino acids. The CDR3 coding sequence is TGCGCCAGCAGCTTGGGGTTAGCGCGGGGCCCACAAGAGACCCAGTACCTC. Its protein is CASSLGLARGPQETQYL.